This entry describes one TCR beta chain. Its specificity is unknown. All TRB cDNA libraries came from 5' RACE performed with UMI labels. TCRdb re-called the 5' RACE reads and shows each CDR3 protein once, DNA omitted. The sample holds over 70,000 distinct CDR3 sequences. Naive CD8+ T cells showed a CD45RO-CCR7+CD27+CD95- phenotype. The data were taken from a study of CXCR3-negative and CXCR3-positive naive CD8 T cells. Germline V gene sequence: CDR1 LGHNA, CDR2 YSLEER. The CDR3 is 18 residues long. Overall study results and limits: More hydrophobic TRB CDR3s were found in CXCR3-positive naive cells than in CXCR3-negative naive cells.

The clonotype comes from a human donor in good health. Some clones in this sample may be carry-over from other donors' samples. The specimen sequenced was naive CXCR3- CD8+ T cells from blood. Subset denoted: CD45RO-CCR7+CD27+CD95- naive CD8+ T cells lacking CXCR3 (TNR3-). The genes are TRBV4-3 and TRBJ2-7. The CDR3: CASSQEIDLDGAWYEQYF.